This T cell receptor (beta chain) was identified during a study of a mutant IDH1 vaccine in newly diagnosed glioma. Study-wide background: The patients received vaccinations eight times, in weeks 1, 3, 5, 7, 11, 15, 19 and 23. A roughly 60% male, around 40% female split and a mean age of about 40 years characterized treated patients.

Data came from immunoSEQ multiplex PCR; TCRdb stores just in-frame clones and leaves some out. The table shows about 58,000 clones, with around 84% occurring only once. Study-level points and caveats: Variations in leading peripheral T cell clonotypes appeared to have no connection with pseudoprogression.

Time point noted: week 5, during vaccination. Each dose of the vaccine consisted of 300 ug of mutant IDH1 20-mer peptide, with topical imiquimod. The donor cohort comprised cases of new WHO grade 3 or 4 IDH1-mutant, ATRX-lost astrocytoma. The table lists this clone with a count of one. The antigen is unknown. This clonotype originated in a woman in her fifties or sixties with glioma. The sample in question was PBMCs, obtained from a glioma patient whose treatment included an IDH1 peptide vaccine.

The CDR3 coding sequence is TGTGCCTGGACCAAACAGTCAAATTCACCCCTCCACTTT. Amino acid sequence: CAWTKQSNSPLHF. The rearrangement links TRBV30 to TRBJ1-6; no firm D call. The length of the CDR3 is 13 residues. V was trimmed by 4 bases and J by 7 bases, leaving 11 bases between them. Germline CDR1 and CDR2: GTSNPN and SVGIG (reference sequence).